This entry is about one T cell receptor beta chain. Clones were sequenced by immunoSEQ multiplex PCR, and TCRdb holds only the in-frame ones, with some missing. Of some 25,000 clones in the sample, almost 90% were seen once. These data are taken from a study of blood T cell repertoires in COVID-19. Per the germline V gene, CDR1 is MDHEN and CDR2 is SYDVKM. The V and J ends lost 6 bases and 1 base respectively, with 10 bases between them. The CDR3 is made up of 14 amino acids. The chain has TRBV28 and TRBJ1-3; perhaps TRBD1 as D (5 bases). The sample was peripheral blood. This sequence originates from a human donor in a cohort sampled during active COVID-19. Written as DNA, the CDR3 is TGTGCCAGCAGCCCGGGGGTGTCTGGAAACACCATATATTTT. Translation: CASSPGVSGNTIYF.